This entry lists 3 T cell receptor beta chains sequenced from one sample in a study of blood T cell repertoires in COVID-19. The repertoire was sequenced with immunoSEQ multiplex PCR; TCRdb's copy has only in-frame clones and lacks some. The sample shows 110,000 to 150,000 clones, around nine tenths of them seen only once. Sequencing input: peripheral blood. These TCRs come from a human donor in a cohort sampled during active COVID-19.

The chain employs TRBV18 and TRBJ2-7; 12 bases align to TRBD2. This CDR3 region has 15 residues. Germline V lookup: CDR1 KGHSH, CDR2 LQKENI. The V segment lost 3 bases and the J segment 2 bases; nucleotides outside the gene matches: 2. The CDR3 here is CASSPRTSGAYEQYF. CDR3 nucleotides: TGTGCCAGCTCACCCCGGACTAGCGGGGCCTACGAGCAGTACTTC.

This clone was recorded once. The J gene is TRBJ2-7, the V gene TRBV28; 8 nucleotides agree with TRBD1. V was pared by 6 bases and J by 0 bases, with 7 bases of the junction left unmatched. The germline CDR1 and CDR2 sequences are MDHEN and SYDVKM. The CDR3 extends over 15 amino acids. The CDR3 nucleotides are TGTGCCAGCAGGCAAGGGACAGGCCTCTCCTACGAGCAGTACTTC. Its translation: CASRQGTGLSYEQYF.

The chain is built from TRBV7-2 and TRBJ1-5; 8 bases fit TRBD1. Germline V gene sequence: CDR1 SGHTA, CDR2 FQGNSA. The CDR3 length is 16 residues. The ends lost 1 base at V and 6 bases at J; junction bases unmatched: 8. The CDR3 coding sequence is TGTGCCAGCAGCTTAGGGGCCGCAGGGGGCTTTCAGCCCCAGCATTTT. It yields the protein CASSLGAAGGFQPQHF.